These 32 T cell receptor beta chains were all obtained from the same sample, sequenced in a study of T cells in Graves' hyperthyroidism and ophthalmopathy. RNA transcripts served as the template for amplifying TCR beta CDR3 regions. HTBI primers were the set used in a first-round RT-PCR of the TCR CDR3. TCRdb reprocessed the multiplex PCR reads with MiXCR, giving one entry per CDR3 protein. The table has about 560,000 distinct CDR3 sequences, 15% to 20% seen once. The sample was blood. The origin of the receptors is a woman aged 18-35 years with Graves' hyperthyroidism.

This clonotype occurred a few times. The chain joins TRBV20-1 to TRBJ2-1, with D possibly matching TRBD1 (6 bases). This CDR3 comprises 14 residues. With 0 bases removed from V and 6 bases from J, the gap between germline ends came to 12 bases. The germline gives CDR1 DFQATT, CDR2 SNEGSKA (reference sequence). CDR3 protein: CSARDLRGLNEQFF. The CDR3 DNA is TGCAGTGCTAGAGATCTCAGGGGTCTCAATGAGCAGTTCTTC.

V gene TRBV24-1 combines with J gene TRBJ2-7, with D tentatively TRBD1 (6 bases). The CDR3 is 15 residues long. The V gene's germline CDR1 is KGHDR and CDR2 SFDVKD. Trimming removed 5 bases at V and 0 bases at J, with 13 bases between. The CDR3 region has the DNA TGTGCCACCAGTGCCACGGACAGTAGCTCCTACGAGCAGTACTTC. This translates into CATSATDSSSYEQYF.

The gene calls are TRBV7-8 and TRBJ2-7, with TRBD1 matching over 11 bases. Germline-derived CDR1 and CDR2 are SGHVS and FQNEAQ. V gave up 2 bases and J gave up 5 bases; unmatched junction bases: 2. The CDR3 sequence is 14 residues long. DNA of the CDR3: TGTGCCAGCAGCTTAAGGGGACAGGGGGACGAGCAGTACTTC. Protein product: CASSLRGQGDEQYF.

This clonotype has a count of ten or more. This chain links TRBV28 with TRBJ2-7, with TRBD2 matching 8 bases. This CDR3 comprises 15 residues. Per germline, CDR1 MDHEN and CDR2 SYDVKM. Trimming took 2 bases from V and 3 from J; bases not matched to a gene: 6. The CDR3 loop is CASSLGAGTSYEQYF. CDR3 nucleotides: TGTGCCAGCAGTTTAGGAGCTGGGACTAGCTACGAGCAGTACTTC.

Points on this clonotype: A single base separates this from a much larger clone, so it may be a read error. The chain has TRBV11-3 and TRBJ1-1, with TRBD1 matching 9 bases. Per germline, CDR1 SGHNT and CDR2 YENEEA. This CDR3 comprises 15 residues. Written as DNA, the CDR3 is TGTGCCAGCAGCCCGGGACAGGGAGGGGGCACTGAAGCTTCCTTT. It is translated as CASSPGQGGGTEASF.

This clonotype was counted many times. The chain carries TRBV20-1 and TRBJ2-5; TRBD2 might be the D (6 bases). The germline V gene has CDR1 DFQATT and CDR2 SNEGSKA (reference sequence). Trimming pared 6 bases from V and 2 bases from J, leaving 25 bases between. The CDR3 length is 17 residues. CDR3 nucleotides: TGCAGTGCCACGGGGGAACAGTGGCAGACGCCTCAAGAGACCCAGTACTTC. Protein sequence: CSATGEQWQTPQETQYF.

The rearrangement links TRBV18 to TRBJ1-1; 8 nucleotides align to TRBD1. With V trimmed by 2 bases and J by 6 bases, 2 bases remained unmatched. CDR1 is KGHSH and CDR2 is LQKENI in the germline V gene. The CDR3 sequence is 13 residues long. The CDR3 loop reads CASSPRGQAEAFF. DNA for the CDR3: TGTGCCAGCTCACCAAGGGGACAGGCTGAAGCTTTCTTT. The variable domain in full, completed from reference TRBV18 and TRBJ1-1, reads NAGVMQNPRHLVRRRGQEARLRCSPMKGHSHVYWYRQLPEEGLKFMVYLQKENIIDESGMPKERFSAEFPKEGPSILRIQQVVRGDSAAYFCASSPRGQAEAFFGQGTRLTVV.

Details on this clonotype: A much bigger clone sits one base away, suggesting this may be a read error. The chain uses TRBV7-9 and TRBJ1-1; a weak D match, TRBD1 (5 bases). Germline lookup yields CDR1 SEHNR and CDR2 FQNEAQ (reference sequence). V lost 6 bases, J lost 4 bases, and 9 bases lay in between. The CDR3 spans 12 residues. The CDR3 nucleotides are TGTGCCAGCAGGGGGGTAGGCACTGAAGCTTTCTTT. It encodes CASRGVGTEAFF.

The V call is TRBV9, the J call TRBJ2-3; perhaps TRBD2 as D (7 bases). Germline V gives CDR1 SGDLS, CDR2 YYNGEE. V lost 4 bases and J lost 6, with 12 bases in between. The CDR3 loop spans 13 amino acids. As DNA, the CDR3 is TGTGCCAGCAGCACGGGGGGCGTGGATACGCAGTATTTT. This gives the protein CASSTGGVDTQYF.

This clonotype was detected a few times. The genes are TRBV25-1 and TRBJ1-1, with 9 bases identical to TRBD1. J gave up 1 base and V 3 bases, and 6 bases lay outside the gene matches. The CDR3 extends over 16 amino acids. Germline V gives CDR1 MGHDK, CDR2 SYGVNS. The CDR3 spells CASSDLTGQGNTEAFF. The CDR3 region has the DNA TGTGCCAGCAGTGATTTAACGGGACAGGGGAACACTGAAGCTTTCTTT.

This clonotype was counted at least ten times. The rearrangement uses TRBV6-1 and TRBJ2-7; 7 nucleotides line up with TRBD1. V gave up 5 bases and J gave up 0 bases; unmatched junction bases: 10. The CDR3 has 16 amino acids. Germline loops: CDR1 MNHNS, CDR2 SASEGT. CDR3 loop: CASSHKRGLYSYEQYF. The CDR3 DNA reads as TGTGCCAGCAGTCATAAAAGGGGGCTCTACTCCTACGAGCAGTACTTC.

This clonotype was recorded a few times. J is TRBJ2-7 and V is TRBV12-3 or TRBV12-4; 10 bases map to TRBD2. The CDR3 totals 13 residues. J was trimmed by 4 bases and V by 8 bases; bases with no gene match: 5. The CDR3 region is CASRASGRYEQYF. The CDR3 nucleotides read TGTGCCAGCCGGGCTAGCGGGAGATACGAGCAGTACTTC.

The sample holds a few counts of this clonotype. The genes are TRBV18 and TRBJ1-5, with D possibly TRBD1 on 6 matching bases. The CDR3 length is 15 residues. Germline V gives CDR1 KGHSH, CDR2 LQKENI. V dropped 4 bases and J dropped 4 bases, with 14 bases sitting between them. The CDR3 coding sequence is TGTGCCAGCTCACAACTACAGGGTATTAATCAGCCCCAGCATTTT. It is translated as CASSQLQGINQPQHF.

The genes are TRBV27 and TRBJ2-3; D is perhaps TRBD1 (7 bases). The germline gives CDR1 MNHEY, CDR2 SMNVEV (reference sequence). This CDR3 region has 15 residues. Trimming stripped 6 bases from V and 1 base from J, with 14 bases between. The CDR3 bases are TGTGCCAGCAGCGGGACTGGGACAGGCACAGATACGCAGTATTTT. Encoded protein: CASSGTGTGTDTQYF.

This clonotype has just a few counts. The rearrangement joins TRBV13 to TRBJ1-2; D perhaps matches TRBD1 (6 bases). Trimming left V 3 bases short and J 4 bases short, with 18 bases between. This CDR3 contains 16 residues. Germline V gene lookup returns CDR1 PRHDT and CDR2 FYEKMQ (reference sequence). CDR3: CASSLGLRGNGYGYTF. The CDR3 nucleotides are TGTGCCAGCAGCTTGGGACTGAGGGGGAACGGCTATGGCTACACCTTC.

This clonotype showed up just a few times. CDR3 loop: CASSQSSTFSGNTIYF. The CDR3 DNA reads as TGTGCCAGCAGCCAAAGCAGTACGTTCTCTGGAAACACCATATATTTT. This chain joins TRBV3-1 and TRBJ1-3; D gene uncertain. The CDR3 loop spans 16 amino acids. CDR1 is LGHDT and CDR2 is YNNKEL in the germline V gene (reference sequence). V lost 2 bases to trimming and J lost 0 bases, with 11 bases between them.

Only a few counts were recorded for this clonotype. CDR3 sequence: CASSPRAAEPYGYTF. The CDR3 nucleotides are TGCGCCAGCAGCCCCCGGGCCGCCGAACCCTATGGCTACACCTTC. The chain uses TRBV4-3 and TRBJ1-2; unclear D gene. The CDR3 is made up of 15 amino acids. Between the trimmed V and J ends, which lost 4 bases and 4 bases, there was a span of 16 bases. Per germline, CDR1 LGHNA and CDR2 YSLEER.

This chain connects TRBV4-3 to TRBJ1-2; 7 nucleotides align to TRBD1. The ends lost 3 bases at V and 3 bases at J; junction bases unmatched: 4. Germline V CDR1 and CDR2: LGHNA, YSLEER. CDR3 length: 14 amino acids. Here the CDR3 reads CASSHRDSYYGYTF. CDR3 DNA sequence: TGCGCCAGCAGCCACCGGGACAGCTACTATGGCTACACCTTC.

The J gene is TRBJ2-6, the V gene TRBV28; D may be TRBD1 (5 bases). The CDR3 is 15 residues long. Germline V gene lookup returns CDR1 MDHEN and CDR2 SYDVKM. V was shortened by 8 bases and J by 1 base, with 12 bases between the two germline ends. Written as DNA, the CDR3 is TGTGCCAGCGGCCCACAGGATTCTGGGGCCAACGTCCTGACTTTC. It specifies CASGPQDSGANVLTF.

This clonotype was counted many times. V is TRBV20-1 and J is TRBJ1-2; D is perhaps TRBD1 (6 bases). The CDR3 has 13 amino acids. Germline V lookup: CDR1 DFQATT, CDR2 SNEGSKA (reference sequence). The V end was cut by 6 bases, the J end by 3 bases, with 14 bases between. This CDR3 reads CSARRQAYYGYTF. The DNA of the CDR3 is TGCAGTGCGAGGCGACAGGCCTACTATGGCTACACCTTC.

This clonotype showed up many times. The rearrangement uses TRBV27 and TRBJ2-1; D is ambiguous. The V gene's germline CDR1 is MNHEY and CDR2 SMNVEV (reference sequence). Trimming stripped 3 bases from V and 5 bases from J, with 8 bases between. CDR3 length: 13 amino acids. CDR3 coding DNA: TGTGCCAGCAGTTTTAGAGAAAACAATGAGCAGTTCTTC. This gives the protein CASSFRENNEQFF.

This clonotype was observed many times. The CDR3 coding sequence is TGTGCCAGCAGCCAAAGGCAGGGGAAGTTCTACGAGCAGTACTTC. It specifies CASSQRQGKFYEQYF. The rearrangement uses TRBV3-1 and TRBJ2-7, with a possible D match to TRBD1 (6 bases). The germline V and J ends were trimmed by 2 bases and 3 bases, with 14 bases remaining between them. The CDR3 is 15 residues long. Looked up from germline, CDR1 is LGHDT and CDR2 is YNNKEL (reference sequence).

This clonotype was observed many times. The chain is built from TRBV2 and TRBJ1-1; 9 nucleotides agree with TRBD1. The CDR3 sequence is 17 residues long. The germline CDR1 and CDR2 sequences are SNHLY and FYNNEI. Trimming cost V 6 bases and J 0 bases; bases outside gene matches: 11. CDR3 amino acids: CASRKYSQGALNTEAFF. CDR3 coding DNA: TGTGCCAGCAGAAAATACTCACAGGGGGCATTGAACACTGAAGCTTTCTTT.

V gene TRBV5-1 combines with J gene TRBJ2-5, with 8 bases aligning to TRBD2. The CDR3 contains 16 residues. Germline V gene lookup returns CDR1 SGHRS and CDR2 YFSETQ. After removal of 3 bases from V and 1 base from J, the junction contained 8 bases not matched to a gene. The CDR3, as DNA: TGCGCCAGCAGCTCGTCAGCGGGAGTACGCCAAGAGACCCAGTACTTC. Translation gives CASSSSAGVRQETQYF.

V and J are TRBV5-1 and TRBJ2-3; D unresolved. This CDR3 is 12 amino acids long. Germline V gene sequence: CDR1 SGHRS, CDR2 YFSETQ. The V and J ends lost 0 bases and 5 bases respectively, with 4 bases between them. The CDR3 DNA sequence: TGCGCCAGCAGCTTGGAGCTAGATACGCAGTATTTT. Translation gives CASSLELDTQYF.

The chain links TRBV6-1 to TRBJ1-2, with D hard to call. Trimming removed 5 bases from V and 7 bases from J, with 8 bases in between. The germline V gene has CDR1 MNHNS and CDR2 SASEGT. The CDR3 is made up of 11 amino acids. The CDR3 is CASSFKVGYTF. CDR3 nucleotides: TGTGCCAGCAGTTTTAAGGTTGGCTACACCTTC.

This clonotype showed up just a few times. J is TRBJ2-1 and V is TRBV20-1; D call uncertain. The length of the CDR3 is 12 residues. CDR1 is DFQATT and CDR2 is SNEGSKA in the germline V gene (reference sequence). Trimming took 4 bases from V and 0 from J, leaving 4 bases between them. The CDR3 sequence: CSAIASYNEQFF. The CDR3 nucleotides are TGCAGTGCTATTGCCTCCTACAATGAGCAGTTCTTC.

This clonotype has only one observation. The V and J genes are TRBV9 and TRBJ1-1; D unclear. Looked up from germline, CDR1 is SGDLS and CDR2 is YYNGEE. The V end lost 2 bases, the J end lost 3 bases, and 14 bases lay between the germline ends. CDR3 length equals 15 residues. CDR3 nucleotide sequence: TGTGCCAGCAGCGTGGGCTACTGGAGGGACACTGAAGCTTTCTTT. As protein: CASSVGYWRDTEAFF.

This clonotype was seen a handful of times. The rearrangement uses TRBV5-1 and TRBJ2-1; 10 bases line up with TRBD1. Germline CDR1 reads SGHRS; CDR2 reads YFSETQ. V lost 7 bases to trimming and J lost 2 bases; unmatched junction nucleotides: 30. CDR3 length: 23 amino acids. This CDR3 is CASGSGTGADWILRTLTYNEQFF. CDR3 DNA: TGCGCCAGCGGATCGGGGACAGGGGCCGATTGGATCCTCAGGACCCTCACCTACAATGAGCAGTTCTTC.

This clonotype was found many times. V and J are TRBV18 and TRBJ1-2, with 7 bases matching TRBD1. The CDR3 is 13 residues long. V shed 5 bases, J shed 4 bases, and the junction held 4 bases outside the gene matches. Germline CDR1 KGHSH, CDR2 LQKENI. This CDR3 reads CASSVTGSYGYTF. In nucleotides, the CDR3 is TGTGCCAGCTCAGTGACAGGGAGCTATGGCTACACCTTC.

The sample holds many counts of this clonotype. The V gene is TRBV12-3 or TRBV12-4, the J gene TRBJ2-1; no clear D. Trimming pared 6 bases from V and 3 bases from J, leaving 9 bases between. The CDR3 has 13 amino acids. The CDR3 DNA follows: TGTGCCAGCAGGTCTGCCGGCTACAATGAGCAGTTCTTC. Protein: CASRSAGYNEQFF.

The rearrangement uses TRBV5-5 and TRBJ1-1, with a tentative D call TRBD1 (5 bases). Germline V lookup: CDR1 SGHKS, CDR2 YYEKEE (reference sequence). Trimming removed 4 bases at V and 0 bases at J, with 13 bases between. This CDR3 contains 15 residues. CDR3 region: CASSGLGTVNTEAFF. The DNA for the CDR3 is TGTGCCAGCAGCGGACTTGGGACGGTGAACACTGAAGCTTTCTTT.